The subject of this entry is one T cell receptor (beta chain). This sample is part of a study of T cell changes during pregnancy in multiple sclerosis. V gave up 2 bases and J gave up 6 bases, with 11 bases separating them. Germline CDR1 and CDR2: KGHSH and LQKENI. This CDR3 region has 15 residues. Repertoires were generated with immunoSEQ multiplex PCR, while TCRdb's copy carries only in-frame clones and drops some. The repertoire includes around 50,000 clones, approximately 92% of them detected once, and approximately 0.64% sits in the top ten. The rearrangement joins TRBV18 to TRBJ1-6; possible D gene TRBD1, 5 bases. Specimen: CD4+ T cells from peripheral blood mononuclear cells, collected after pregnancy. The sequence derives from a female donor with multiple sclerosis, enrolled in a pregnancy study. DNA of the CDR3: TGTGCCAGCTCACCAATCCCGGGGGGTAATTCACCCCTCCACTTT. Protein sequence: CASSPIPGGNSPLHF.